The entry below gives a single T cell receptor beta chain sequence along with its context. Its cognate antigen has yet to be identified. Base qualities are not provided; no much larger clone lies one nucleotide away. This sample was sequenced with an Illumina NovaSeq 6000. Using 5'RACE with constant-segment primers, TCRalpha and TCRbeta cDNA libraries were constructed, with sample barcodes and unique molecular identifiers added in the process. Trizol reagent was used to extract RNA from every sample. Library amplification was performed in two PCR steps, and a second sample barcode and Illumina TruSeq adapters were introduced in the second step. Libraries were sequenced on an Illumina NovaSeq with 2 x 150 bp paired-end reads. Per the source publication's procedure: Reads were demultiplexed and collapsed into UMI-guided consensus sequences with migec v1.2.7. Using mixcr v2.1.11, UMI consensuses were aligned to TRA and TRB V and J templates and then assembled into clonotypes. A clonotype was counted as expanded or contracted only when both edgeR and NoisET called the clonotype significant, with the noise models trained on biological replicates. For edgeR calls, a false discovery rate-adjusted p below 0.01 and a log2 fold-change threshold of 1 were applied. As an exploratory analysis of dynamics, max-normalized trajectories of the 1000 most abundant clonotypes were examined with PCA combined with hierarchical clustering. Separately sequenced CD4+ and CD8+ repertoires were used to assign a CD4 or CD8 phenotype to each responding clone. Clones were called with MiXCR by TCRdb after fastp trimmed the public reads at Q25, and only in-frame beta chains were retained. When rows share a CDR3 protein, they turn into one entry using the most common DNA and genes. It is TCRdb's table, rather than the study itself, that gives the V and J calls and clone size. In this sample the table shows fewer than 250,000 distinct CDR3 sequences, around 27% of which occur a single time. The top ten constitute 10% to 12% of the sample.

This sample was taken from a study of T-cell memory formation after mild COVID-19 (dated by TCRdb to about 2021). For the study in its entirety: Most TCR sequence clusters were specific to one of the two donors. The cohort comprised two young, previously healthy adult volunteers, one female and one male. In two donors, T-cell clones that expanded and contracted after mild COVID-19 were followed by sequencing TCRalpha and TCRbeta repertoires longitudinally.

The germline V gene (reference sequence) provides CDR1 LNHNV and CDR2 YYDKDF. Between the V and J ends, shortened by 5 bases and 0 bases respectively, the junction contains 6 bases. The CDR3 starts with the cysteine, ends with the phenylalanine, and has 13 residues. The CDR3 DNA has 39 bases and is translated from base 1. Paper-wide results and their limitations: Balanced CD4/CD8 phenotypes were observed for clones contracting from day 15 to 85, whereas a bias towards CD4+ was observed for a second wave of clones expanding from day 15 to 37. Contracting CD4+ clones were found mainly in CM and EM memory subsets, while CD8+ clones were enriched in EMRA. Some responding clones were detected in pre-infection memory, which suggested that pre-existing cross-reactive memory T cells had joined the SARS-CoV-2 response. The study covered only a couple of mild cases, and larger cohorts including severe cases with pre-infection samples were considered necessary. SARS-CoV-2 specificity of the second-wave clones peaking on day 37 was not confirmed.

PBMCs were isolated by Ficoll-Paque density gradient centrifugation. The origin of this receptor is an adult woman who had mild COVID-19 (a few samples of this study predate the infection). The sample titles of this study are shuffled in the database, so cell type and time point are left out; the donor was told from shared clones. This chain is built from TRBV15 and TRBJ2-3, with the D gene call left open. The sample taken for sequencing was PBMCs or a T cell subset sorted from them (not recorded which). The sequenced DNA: TGTGCCACCAGCGCGAGAAGCACAGATACGCAGTATTTT. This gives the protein CATSARSTDTQYF.